The 5 T cell receptor beta chains below were found in one sample sequenced in a study of T cell responses to AZD1222 COVID-19 vaccine. TCRdb's table, derived via immunoSEQ multiplex PCR, lists solely in-frame clones and lacks some. The sample shows 120,000 or so clones, around 85% of them seen only once. Sequenced here: peripheral blood, sampled on day 0 of AZD1222 vaccination. The receptors originated from an adult in good health.

The chain combines TRBV3-1 (or the pseudogene TRBV3-2) with TRBJ1-2; no definite D call. The V gene's germline CDR1 is LGHDT and CDR2 YNNKEL (reference sequence). This CDR3 has 14 amino acids. Trimming stripped 0 bases from V and 2 bases from J, with 7 bases between. As DNA, the CDR3 is TGTGCCAGCAGCCAAGAGGCCCAGAACTATGGCTACACCTTC. Translating it yields CASSQEAQNYGYTF.

The V call is TRBV7-3, the J call TRBJ2-3; D uncertain. The CDR3 is 11 residues long. The germline V and J ends were trimmed by 8 bases and 0 bases, with 3 bases remaining between them. Germline CDR1 SGHTA, CDR2 FQGTGA. CDR3 in amino acids: CASGSTDTQYF. CDR3 nucleotides: TGTGCCAGCGGGAGCACAGATACGCAGTATTTT.

This CDR3 is CATSDWDRAGTDTQYF. CDR3 bases: TGTGCCACCAGTGACTGGGACAGGGCCGGCACAGATACGCAGTATTTT. The chain links TRBV24-1 to TRBJ2-3, with 9 bases fitting TRBD1. CDR1 is KGHDR and CDR2 is SFDVKD in the germline V gene. The CDR3 extends over 16 amino acids. V lost 4 bases to trimming and J lost 1 base; unmatched junction nucleotides: 5.

This clone appeared once. The chain has TRBV5-1 and TRBJ2-1; TRBD1 agrees at 7 bases. V trimming: 3 bases; J trimming: 5 bases; junction bases outside the gene matches: 5. Germline V gene lookup returns CDR1 SGHRS and CDR2 YFSETQ. This CDR3 comprises 14 residues. The CDR3 DNA sequence: TGCGCCAGCAGCTCACAGGGACAGAACAATGAGCAGTTCTTC. It yields the protein CASSSQGQNNEQFF.

This clone was observed once. This sequence joins TRBV19 and TRBJ2-3; the match to TRBD2 covers 10 bases. Germline V gene sequence: CDR1 LNHDA, CDR2 SQIVND (reference sequence). Trimming removed 7 bases from V and 7 bases from J; junction bases left unmatched: 11. The CDR3 is 15 amino acids. The CDR3 loop reads CASTASGREGNTQYF. In DNA, the CDR3 is TGTGCCAGTACCGCCAGCGGGAGGGAGGGAAATACGCAGTATTTT.